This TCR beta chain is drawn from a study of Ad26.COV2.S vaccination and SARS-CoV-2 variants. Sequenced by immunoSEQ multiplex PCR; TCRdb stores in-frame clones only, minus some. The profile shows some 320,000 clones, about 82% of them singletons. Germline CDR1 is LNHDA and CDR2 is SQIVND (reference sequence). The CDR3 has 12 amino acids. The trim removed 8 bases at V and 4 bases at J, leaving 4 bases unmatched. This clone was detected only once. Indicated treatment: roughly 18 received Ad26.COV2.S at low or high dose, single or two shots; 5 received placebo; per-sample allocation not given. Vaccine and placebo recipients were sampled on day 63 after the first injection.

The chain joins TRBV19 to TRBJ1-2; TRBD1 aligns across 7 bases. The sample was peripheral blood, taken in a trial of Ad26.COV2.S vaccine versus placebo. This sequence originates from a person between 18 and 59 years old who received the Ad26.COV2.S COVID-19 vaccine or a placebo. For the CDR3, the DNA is TGTGCCAGTGCGGACAGGACCTATGGCTACACCTTC. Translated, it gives CASADRTYGYTF.